Shown below are 30 T cell receptor beta chains from a single sample sequenced in a study of blood T cell repertoires in COVID-19. Libraries were prepared by immunoSEQ multiplex PCR; TCRdb keeps only in-frame clonotypes and omits some of them. The sample consists of tens of thousands of clones, 88% of them appearing once. The sample comprised peripheral blood. The receptors were gathered from a man in his forties or fifties with acute or convalescent COVID-19.

The gene calls are TRBV9 and TRBJ2-5; possibly TRBD2 for D (6 bases). Germline CDR1 and CDR2: SGDLS and YYNGEE. This CDR3 spans 15 amino acids. V lost 3 bases and J 5 bases, leaving 17 bases between the germline ends. The CDR3 coding sequence is TGTGCCAGCAGCGAGCAACGGGGAGGCTCGGAGACCCAGTACTTC. Translation: CASSEQRGGSETQYF.

The rearrangement links TRBV4-2 to TRBJ2-7, with 9 nucleotides matching TRBD1. Unmatched junction bases numbered 4, after V lost 0 bases and J lost 4 bases. From germline, CDR1 is LGHNA and CDR2 YNFKEQ. The CDR3 spans 15 residues. In DNA, the CDR3 is TGTGCCAGCAGCCAAGAACAGGGGGCGGGATACGAGCAGTACTTC. Protein sequence: CASSQEQGAGYEQYF.

The chain is built from TRBV30 and TRBJ2-3; D is perhaps TRBD2 (5 bases). The CDR3 extends over 14 amino acids. CDR1 and CDR2 from the germline V gene are GTSNPN and SVGIG (reference sequence). Trimming removed 1 base at V and 1 base at J, with 9 bases between. The CDR3 DNA sequence: TGTGCCTGGAGTGAGGAGGCTGGCACAGATACGCAGTATTTT. This sequence encodes CAWSEEAGTDTQYF.

The V and J genes are TRBV15 and TRBJ1-1; no firm D call. CDR3 length: 14 amino acids. Trimming shortened V by 0 bases and J by 7 bases, and 12 bases separated the two germline ends. Germline CDR1 reads LNHNV; CDR2 reads YYDKDF (reference sequence). The DNA for the CDR3 is TGTGCCACCAGCAGAGATTGGAACGAGGATGAAGCTTTCTTT. Translation: CATSRDWNEDEAFF.

The J gene is TRBJ1-4, the V gene TRBV6-6, with 8 bases identical to TRBD1. Germline CDR1 is MNHNY and CDR2 is SVGAGI (reference sequence). The junction had 3 bases not matched to a gene; V was cut back by 6 bases and J by 0 bases. This CDR3 has 15 amino acids. CDR3 bases: TGTGCCAGCAGAACGGGACAGGCAACTAATGAAAAACTGTTTTTT. This sequence encodes CASRTGQATNEKLFF.

The gene calls are TRBV6-5 and TRBJ2-1; weak D call: TRBD2 (6 bases). Germline V gene lookup returns CDR1 MNHEY and CDR2 SVGAGI. V shed 0 bases and J shed 7 bases, with 10 bases lying between them. The CDR3 has 14 amino acids. As DNA, the CDR3 is TGTGCCAGCAGTTACTCCTCAGGAGGGAATGAGCAGTTCTTC. It encodes CASSYSSGGNEQFF.

This chain joins TRBV10-2 and TRBJ2-1; 8 bases fit TRBD2. The CDR3 covers 16 residues. Germline CDR1 WSHSY, CDR2 SAAADI. V lost 1 base, J lost 4 bases, and 6 bases stayed unmatched. The CDR3 bases are TGCGCCAGCAGTGAGTTCGGGGGGGCGGATTACAATGAGCAGTTCTTC. This gives the protein CASSEFGGADYNEQFF.

CDR3 loop: CASSLDGTSTQYF. The CDR3 nucleotides read TGTGCCAGCAGCTTAGACGGGACATCTACGCAGTATTTT. J is TRBJ2-3 and V is TRBV11-3; a possible D gene is TRBD1 (6 bases). V was pared by 0 bases and J by 8 bases, with 9 bases between. The CDR3 is made up of 13 amino acids. Germline V gene lookup returns CDR1 SGHNT and CDR2 YENEEA.

The V call is TRBV2, the J call TRBJ2-7; TRBD1 agrees at 9 bases. V lost 8 bases, J lost 6 bases, and 11 bases stayed unmatched. The CDR3 length is 14 residues. CDR1 SNHLY and CDR2 FYNNEI come from the germline V gene. The CDR3 nucleotides are TGTGCCAGCTTACCGGGACAGGGCTTTCCCGAGCAGTACTTC. As protein: CASLPGQGFPEQYF.

This clone was observed a few times. The J gene is TRBJ2-1, the V gene TRBV7-3, with 11 bases identical to TRBD1. The CDR3 sequence is 15 residues long. Germline-derived CDR1 and CDR2 are SGHTA and FQGTGA. V dropped 2 bases and J dropped 6; count of bases not matched to a gene: 3. CDR3 sequence reads: CASSLGQGAGNEQFF. The CDR3 DNA is TGTGCCAGCAGCTTAGGACAGGGGGCTGGCAATGAGCAGTTCTTC.

This sequence joins TRBV28 and TRBJ1-5, with D possibly being TRBD1 (5 bases). Trimming shortened V by 4 bases and J by 8 bases, and 9 bases separated the two germline ends. The germline CDR1 and CDR2 sequences are MDHEN and SYDVKM. The CDR3 consists of 12 residues. The chain's CDR3 is CASSWGEEPQHF. The CDR3 nucleotides are TGTGCCAGCAGTTGGGGGGAGGAGCCCCAGCATTTT. Filled out from reference TRBV28 and TRBJ1-5, the complete variable domain reads DVKVTQSSRYLVKRTGEKVFLECVQDMDHENMFWYRQDPGLGLRLIYFSYDVKMKEKGDIPEGYSVSREKKERFSLILESASTNQTSMYLCASSWGEEPQHFGDGTRLSIL.

The genes are TRBV19 and TRBJ2-3; 10 bases match TRBD1. Germline V gene sequence: CDR1 LNHDA, CDR2 SQIVND (reference sequence). The length of the CDR3 is 15 residues. The V and J ends lost 7 bases and 1 base, in that order; junction bases with no gene match: 5. CDR3 sequence: CASNAGTGGTDTQYF. In nucleotides, the CDR3 is TGTGCCAGTAACGCTGGGACAGGGGGCACAGATACGCAGTATTTT.

The V call is TRBV30, the J call TRBJ1-5; TRBD1 might be the D (5 bases). The V end was cut by 0 bases, the J end by 5 bases, with 8 bases between. CDR1 and CDR2 (germline): GTSNPN, SVGIG (reference sequence). There are 13 residues in the CDR3. CDR3 DNA sequence: TGTGCCTGGAGTGTACAGGCAGATCAGCCCCAGCATTTT. It yields the protein CAWSVQADQPQHF.

This chain uses TRBV5-1 with TRBJ2-3, with 8 bases lining up with TRBD1. The CDR3 runs to 14 residues. V gave up 6 bases and J gave up 2 bases; unmatched junction bases: 5. Per germline, CDR1 SGHRS and CDR2 YFSETQ. CDR3 sequence (DNA): TGCGCCAGCACCAGGACAGGGAACACAGATACGCAGTATTTT. The encoded protein is CASTRTGNTDTQYF.

The chain employs TRBV9 and TRBJ2-1; maybe TRBD1 (5 bases). V dropped 0 bases and J dropped 4 bases, with 11 bases sitting between them. The CDR3 sequence is 15 residues long. The V gene's germline CDR1 is SGDLS and CDR2 YYNGEE. The CDR3 sequence is CASSVVAGRYNEQFF. CDR3 coding DNA: TGTGCCAGCAGCGTAGTTGCAGGGCGGTACAATGAGCAGTTCTTC.

This clone showed up just once. The chain joins TRBV11-2 to TRBJ1-2; D remains ambiguous. With 0 bases removed from V and 3 bases from J, the gap between germline ends came to 5 bases. CDR1 and CDR2 (germline): SGHAT, FQNNGV. This CDR3 region has 13 residues. CDR3 amino acids: CASSLEVDYGYTF. CDR3 bases: TGTGCCAGCAGCTTAGAGGTAGACTATGGCTACACCTTC.

The rearrangement uses TRBV27 and TRBJ1-2; D perhaps matches TRBD1 (5 bases). The length of the CDR3 is 14 residues. V gave up 3 bases and J gave up 5 bases, with 13 bases separating them. Germline-derived CDR1 and CDR2 are MNHEY and SMNVEV (reference sequence). The CDR3 bases are TGTGCCAGCAGTTTTTCGGGAGGGGAGTATGGCTACACCTTC. It yields the protein CASSFSGGEYGYTF.

The gene calls are TRBV6-5 and TRBJ2-7; TRBD1 matches 9 bases. CDR1 is MNHEY, CDR2 SVGAGI, per germline. This CDR3 contains 15 residues. V trimming: 6 bases; J trimming: 3 bases; junction bases outside the gene matches: 9. The CDR3 region has the DNA TGTGCCAGCAGGCTCAGGACAGGGGTGGGCTACGAGCAGTACTTC. This encodes CASRLRTGVGYEQYF.

V is TRBV3-1 (or the pseudogene TRBV3-2) and J is TRBJ2-7, with D tentatively TRBD1 (6 bases). The CDR3 totals 15 residues. CDR1 and CDR2 (germline): LGHDT, YNNKEL (reference sequence). Trimming removed 4 bases from V and 0 bases from J, with 13 bases in between. In nucleotides, the CDR3 is TGTGCCAGCAGCCCCTTCCGGGACACCTCCTACGAGCAGTACTTC. This gives the protein CASSPFRDTSYEQYF.

CDR3 protein: CASSLEPGGNQPQHF. The CDR3 DNA sequence: TGTGCCAGCAGCTTAGAGCCAGGGGGGAATCAGCCCCAGCATTTT. The rearrangement joins TRBV7-3 to TRBJ1-5, with 7 bases identical to TRBD1. From germline, CDR1 is SGHTA and CDR2 FQGTGA. The CDR3 spans 15 residues. The V segment lost 2 bases and the J segment 4 bases; nucleotides outside the gene matches: 5.

The chain joins TRBV29-1 to TRBJ1-5, with D unresolved. The CDR3 has 14 amino acids. V lost 4 bases and J 4 bases, leaving 14 bases between the germline ends. Per the germline V gene, CDR1 is SQVTM and CDR2 is ANQGSEA. CDR3 region: CSVGTGSYNQPQHF. In DNA, the CDR3 is TGCAGCGTTGGGACGGGGTCCTATAATCAGCCCCAGCATTTT.

The chain has TRBV5-1 and TRBJ2-4, with 8 bases fitting TRBD2. The junction had 6 bases not matched to a gene; V was cut back by 4 bases and J by 0 bases. The CDR3 totals 16 residues. CDR1 SGHRS and CDR2 YFSETQ come from the germline V gene. The CDR3: CASSGSGGPAKNIQYF. The CDR3 DNA reads as TGCGCCAGCAGCGGGAGCGGGGGCCCAGCCAAAAACATTCAGTACTTC.

CDR3 loop: CASSLHPSQETQYF. The DNA of the CDR3 is TGTGCCAGCAGCTTACACCCCAGCCAAGAGACCCAGTACTTC. J is TRBJ2-5 and V is TRBV7-9, with D unclear. The CDR3 spans 14 residues. V shed 2 bases and J shed 1 base, with 8 bases lying between them. CDR1 and CDR2 (germline): SEHNR, FQNEAQ (reference sequence).

The CDR3 coding sequence is TGTGCCAGCAGCCCCGGGGGGTATACTGAAGCTTTCTTT. The encoded protein is CASSPGGYTEAFF. The chain carries TRBV5-6 and TRBJ1-1; D may be TRBD1 (5 bases). The CDR3 extends over 13 amino acids. Germline-derived CDR1 and CDR2 are SGHDT and YYEEEE. The germline V and J ends were trimmed by 4 bases and 5 bases, with 12 bases remaining between them.

Turning to this clone: A read error is possible here, since a much larger clone lies one base away. CDR3 sequence reads: CASRTGGSGNTIYF. CDR3 DNA: TGTGCCAGCAGGACAGGGGGCTCTGGAAACACCATATATTTT. This chain joins TRBV6-5 and TRBJ1-3; 9 nucleotides agree with TRBD1. CDR3 size: 14 residues. Trimming took 6 bases from V and 0 from J; bases not matched to a gene: 0. Germline lookup yields CDR1 MNHEY and CDR2 SVGAGI.

The J gene is TRBJ2-3, the V gene TRBV4-2; perhaps TRBD2 as D (5 bases). Between the trimmed V and J ends, which lost 2 bases and 4 bases, there was a span of 16 bases. Germline assignment: CDR1 LGHNA and CDR2 YNFKEQ. The CDR3 length is 16 residues. The CDR3 loop reads CASSQQHLTAADTQYF. The DNA of the CDR3 is TGTGCCAGCAGCCAACAACATCTCACAGCGGCAGATACGCAGTATTTT.

The rearrangement joins TRBV4-1 to TRBJ1-5; perhaps TRBD1 as D (5 bases). There are 14 residues in the CDR3. Per germline, CDR1 MGHRA and CDR2 YSYEKL. V was cut by 4 bases and J by 4 bases, with 11 bases left in between. In DNA form, the CDR3 reads TGCGCCAGCAGCCCAGGGAAGGGGAATCAGCCCCAGCATTTT. Translation gives CASSPGKGNQPQHF.

Note on this clone: This sample includes further DNA sequences coding for the same CDR3. The V and J genes are TRBV27 and TRBJ1-1; D ambiguous. This CDR3 has 13 amino acids. V gave up 0 bases and J gave up 1 base, with 3 bases separating them. Germline V lookup: CDR1 MNHEY, CDR2 SMNVEV (reference sequence). The chain's CDR3 is CASSLSRNTEAFF. The CDR3 DNA sequence: TGTGCCAGCAGTTTATCCAGGAACACTGAAGCTTTCTTT.

The V call is TRBV7-2, the J call TRBJ1-2, with D perhaps TRBD1 (5 bases). This CDR3 has 13 residues. V gave up 0 bases and J gave up 7 bases, with 9 bases separating them. Per the germline V gene, CDR1 is SGHTA and CDR2 is FQGNSA. The CDR3 loop is CASSLASRAGYTF. Written as DNA, the CDR3 is TGTGCCAGCAGCTTAGCGTCCAGGGCTGGCTACACCTTC.

The V and J genes are TRBV19 and TRBJ2-2; D might be TRBD2 (7 bases). V lost 3 bases, J lost 8 bases, and 16 bases lay in between. The germline V gene has CDR1 LNHDA and CDR2 SQIVND (reference sequence). CDR3 size: 15 residues. CDR3 coding DNA: TGTGCCAGTAGTATGGGGGGGGCGGGAATGGGGGAGCTGTTTTTT. Residues: CASSMGGAGMGELFF.